A single sample gave rise to the 20 T cell receptor beta chains below, sequenced in a study of T cell repertoires in cytomegalovirus infection. TCRdb redid the calling of the reads with MiXCR, one entry per CDR3 protein. The data contain around 70,000 distinct CDR3 sequences, approximately 3.6% of them seen just once; the ten biggest clones take up 22%. Sequenced input: PBMCs. The receptors derive from a human donor in good health (CMV status not recorded). Some clones in this sample may be carry-over from other donors' samples.

This clonotype was observed many times. This chain uses TRBV28 with TRBJ1-2; 8 positions match TRBD1. Germline CDR1 MDHEN, CDR2 SYDVKM. CDR3 length: 15 amino acids. V lost 5 bases, J lost 5 bases, and 10 bases stayed unmatched. The CDR3 DNA reads as TGTGCCAGCAGTCCCTTCGGGACAGGAGCATATGGCTACACCTTC. Protein product: CASSPFGTGAYGYTF.

This clonotype was counted at least ten times. CDR3 sequence (DNA): TGTGCCAGCAGCTTAGCTGGAGAGACCCAGTACTTC. It is translated as CASSLAGETQYF. V usage is TRBV7-2 and J usage is TRBJ2-5; D is undetermined. Germline CDR1 is SGHTA and CDR2 is FQGNSA. Deletions cut 0 bases from V and 4 bases from J, with 3 bases between. CDR3 length: 12 amino acids.

This clonotype was recorded many times. This chain joins TRBV7-2 and TRBJ1-4; the D is unclear. CDR1 SGHTA and CDR2 FQGNSA come from the germline V gene. Trimming shortened V by 1 base and J by 4 bases, and 7 bases separated the two germline ends. CDR3 size: 14 residues. CDR3 nucleotides: TGTGCCAGCAGCTTAGACAGCTATAATGAAAAACTGTTTTTT. Protein product: CASSLDSYNEKLFF.

This clonotype was found many times. In nucleotides, the CDR3 is TGTGCCAGCAGCTTAGCGCCTGGGGGGGGCGGGACTAGCGCCTCTTACGAGCAGTACTTC. This sequence encodes CASSLAPGGGGTSASYEQYF. The gene calls are TRBV7-6 and TRBJ2-7; 10 positions match TRBD2. The length of the CDR3 is 20 residues. Germline V gene lookup returns CDR1 SGHVS and CDR2 FNYEAQ. V gave up 0 bases and J gave up 4 bases; unmatched junction bases: 18.

This clonotype was seen repeatedly, ten times or more. This chain joins TRBV6-2 or TRBV6-3 and TRBJ2-5; 7 nucleotides match TRBD2. CDR1 MNHEY and CDR2 SVGEGT come from the germline V gene. V lost 6 bases, J lost 5 bases, and 15 bases stayed unmatched. The CDR3 spans 16 residues. DNA of the CDR3: TGTGCCAGCAGAGAGCCCCGGGACTACTTCCTGGAGACCCAGTACTTC. This gives the protein CASREPRDYFLETQYF.

This clonotype occurred many times. The chain joins TRBV7-6 to TRBJ2-1, with 9 bases matching TRBD1. The CDR3 totals 16 residues. Germline loops: CDR1 SGHVS, CDR2 FNYEAQ. Trimming took 5 bases from V and 6 from J; bases not matched to a gene: 11. The CDR3 nucleotides read TGTGCCAGCAGCCCGATACCCGGGGACAGGGTCAATGAGCAGTTCTTC. This gives the protein CASSPIPGDRVNEQFF.

This clonotype occurred many times. The V gene is TRBV7-8, the J gene TRBJ1-6, with D hard to call. V was trimmed by 4 bases and J by 4 bases, leaving 14 bases between them. CDR1 and CDR2 from the germline V gene are SGHVS and FQNEAQ. This CDR3 has 16 amino acids. The CDR3 DNA is TGTGCCAGCAGCTCGGGTCCGCTAAATTATAATTCACCCCTCCACTTT. Its protein is CASSSGPLNYNSPLHF. The entire variable domain, with the rest obtained from reference TRBV7-8 and TRBJ1-6, is as follows: GAGVSQSPRYKVAKRGQDVALRCDPISGHVSLFWYQQALGQGPEFLTYFQNEAQLDKSGLPSDRFFAERPEGSVSTLKIQRTQQEDSAVYLCASSSGPLNYNSPLHFGNGTRLTVT.

This rearrangement joins TRBV14 to TRBJ2-6, with 9 bases matching TRBD2. The length of the CDR3 is 20 residues. J was trimmed by 0 bases and V by 0 bases; bases with no gene match: 9. The germline CDR1 and CDR2 sequences are SGHDN and FVKESK. The CDR3 sequence is CASSQEWLAGTYSGANVLTF. The CDR3 bases are TGTGCCAGCAGCCAAGAGTGGCTAGCGGGGACCTACTCTGGGGCCAACGTCCTGACTTTC. Together with reference TRBV14 and TRBJ2-6, the CDR3 gives the full variable domain: EAGVTQFPSHSVIEKGQTVTLRCDPISGHDNLYWYRRVMGKEIKFLLHFVKESKQDESGMPNNRFLAERTGGTYSTLKVQPAELEDSGVYFCASSQEWLAGTYSGANVLTFGAGSRLTVL.

This clonotype occurred many times. The chain uses TRBV7-2 and TRBJ2-1; 12 nucleotides agree with TRBD2. The CDR3 length is 18 residues. V shed 5 bases, J shed 3 bases, and the junction held 11 bases outside the gene matches. CDR1 SGHTA and CDR2 FQGNSA come from the germline V gene. Here the CDR3 reads CASSTRTSGTLLYNEQFF. The CDR3 DNA follows: TGTGCCAGCAGCACCCGGACTAGCGGGACCCTACTCTACAATGAGCAGTTCTTC.

The CDR3, as DNA: TGTGCCAGCAGCGACCAAGGGGCAGATACGCAGTATTTT. Residues: CASSDQGADTQYF. The chain uses TRBV7-2 and TRBJ2-3, with a tentative D call TRBD1 (5 bases). The length of the CDR3 is 13 residues. With 5 bases removed from V and 4 bases from J, the gap between germline ends came to 10 bases. CDR1 is SGHTA and CDR2 is FQGNSA in the germline V gene.

Of note for this clonotype: This could be a read error, since a much larger clone is one nucleotide away. V gene TRBV7-6 combines with J gene TRBJ1-1; no definite D call. There are 12 residues in the CDR3. Per the germline V gene, CDR1 is SGHVS and CDR2 is FNYEAQ. The CDR3 DNA reads as TGTGCCAGCTCTCCTATGAACACTGAAGATTTCTTT. It codes for CASSPMNTEDFF.

This clonotype was detected ten times or more. The chain links TRBV12-3 or TRBV12-4 to TRBJ2-3; D might be TRBD1 (6 bases). V was shortened by 1 base and J by 1 base, with 9 bases between the two germline ends. The CDR3 spans 15 residues. DNA for the CDR3: TGTGCCAGCAGTTTAGTGGGACACCGCACAGATACGCAGTATTTT. This translates into CASSLVGHRTDTQYF.

In its sample, this clonotype was seen a few times. The chain is built from TRBV20-1 and TRBJ2-2, with D perhaps TRBD2 (6 bases). The germline V gene encodes CDR1 DFQATT and CDR2 SNEGSKA (reference sequence). Trimming took 4 bases from V and 1 from J, leaving 13 bases between them. CDR3 length: 15 residues. The CDR3 loop is CSATPGGRNTGELFF. For the CDR3, the DNA is TGCAGTGCTACCCCCGGAGGGCGGAACACCGGGGAGCTGTTTTTT.

In its sample, this clonotype was seen many times. The chain links TRBV28 to TRBJ2-3; no definite D call. The V gene lost 3 bases and the J gene lost 3 bases, with 7 bases spanning the gap. Germline lookup yields CDR1 MDHEN and CDR2 SYDVKM. The CDR3 sequence is 13 residues long. CDR3 region: CASSFDGTDTQYF. The CDR3 DNA sequence: TGTGCCAGCAGTTTTGATGGGACAGATACGCAGTATTTT.

In this sample, this clonotype turned up many times. This chain connects TRBV7-2 to TRBJ2-5; 10 nucleotides agree with TRBD2. CDR1 SGHTA and CDR2 FQGNSA come from the germline V gene. The CDR3 covers 16 residues. J was trimmed by 5 bases and V by 2 bases; bases with no gene match: 8. As DNA, the CDR3 is TGTGCCAGCAGCTTAAGGTCCAGCGGGAGGGAGGAGACCCAGTACTTC. Encoded protein: CASSLRSSGREETQYF.

Ten or more counts support this clonotype. The CDR3 reads CSARDPNRAHEQYF. CDR3 in DNA: TGCAGTGCTAGAGATCCCAATCGGGCACACGAGCAGTACTTC. This chain uses TRBV20-1 with TRBJ2-7, with D uncertain. This CDR3 spans 14 amino acids. Germline CDR1 reads DFQATT; CDR2 reads SNEGSKA (reference sequence). V was pared by 0 bases and J by 5 bases, with 14 bases between.

The chain couples TRBV7-2 to TRBJ2-5, with TRBD1 as a possible D gene (6 bases). Looked up from germline, CDR1 is SGHTA and CDR2 is FQGNSA. The V end was cut by 1 base, the J end by 5 bases, with 14 bases between. This CDR3 contains 15 residues. The CDR3 loop reads CASSLDRGSLETQYF. The CDR3 DNA reads TGTGCCAGCAGCTTAGATAGGGGGAGTTTGGAGACCCAGTACTTC.

This clonotype was recorded at least ten times. This chain connects TRBV5-1 to TRBJ1-3; D is perhaps TRBD1 (5 bases). Germline CDR1 reads SGHRS; CDR2 reads YFSETQ. The ends were cut back, 4 bases at V and 0 bases at J, with 14 bases in the middle. The CDR3 contains 16 residues. The CDR3 nucleotides read TGCGCCAGCAGCCTTGACGGCGGGGGCTCTGGAAACACCATATATTTT. Its translation is CASSLDGGGSGNTIYF. The whole variable domain, remainder taken from reference TRBV5-1 and TRBJ1-3, is KAGVTQTPRYLIKTRGQQVTLSCSPISGHRSVSWYQQTPGQGLQFLFEYFSETQRNKGNFPGRFSGRQFSNSRSEMNVSTLELGDSALYLCASSLDGGGSGNTIYFGEGSWLTVV.

This clonotype was picked up many times. This chain connects TRBV12-3 or TRBV12-4 to TRBJ2-1, with D tentatively TRBD1 or TRBD2 (6 bases each). Trimming left V 3 bases short and J 10 bases short, with 22 bases between. This CDR3 has 16 amino acids. The CDR3 region is CASSFSVLGGRGEQFF. The CDR3 DNA sequence: TGTGCCAGCAGTTTCTCGGTTCTGGGGGGCCGGGGGGAGCAGTTCTTC.

This clonotype was counted ten times or more. The chain links TRBV12-3 or TRBV12-4 to TRBJ2-1; D unclear. Trimming stripped 10 bases from V and 1 base from J, with 8 bases between. This CDR3 has 12 residues. The CDR3 is CATGLSYNEQFF. The CDR3, as DNA: TGTGCCACGGGTCTTTCCTACAATGAGCAGTTCTTC.